This TCR beta chain derives from a study of cytomegalovirus exposure and HLA in healthy donors. Findings and caveats of the study: In terms of immune exposure information, only CMV serostatus was available.

The PCR ran on 60 Vbeta and 13 Jbeta primers. Here immunoSEQ multiplex PCR was the method, and the copy in TCRdb shows in-frame clones only, minus some. The sample has some 170,000 clones, under 9.5% seen once. This clone was picked up a small number of times. Antigen specificity is unknown. Germline V lookup: CDR1 PRHDT, CDR2 FYEKMQ (reference sequence). Trimming removed 2 bases from V and 5 bases from J, with 15 bases in between. This CDR3 comprises 15 residues. The donors gave bone marrow, and they were healthy. This clonotype was obtained from a woman in her twenties or thirties in good health and CMV-seropositive. The chain links TRBV13 to TRBJ2-5; perhaps TRBD2 as D (6 bases). Sequencing input: PBMCs. The CDR3 reads CASSLLSGRRETQYF. The CDR3, as DNA: TGTGCCAGCAGCTTATTGTCCGGGAGAAGGGAGACCCAGTACTTC. Full variable domain (remainder filled in from reference TRBV13 and TRBJ2-5): AAGVIQSPRHLIKEKRETATLKCYPIPRHDTVYWYQQGPGQDPQFLISFYEKMQSDKGSIPDRFSAQQFSDYHSELNMSSLELGDSALYFCASSLLSGRRETQYFGPGTRLLVL.